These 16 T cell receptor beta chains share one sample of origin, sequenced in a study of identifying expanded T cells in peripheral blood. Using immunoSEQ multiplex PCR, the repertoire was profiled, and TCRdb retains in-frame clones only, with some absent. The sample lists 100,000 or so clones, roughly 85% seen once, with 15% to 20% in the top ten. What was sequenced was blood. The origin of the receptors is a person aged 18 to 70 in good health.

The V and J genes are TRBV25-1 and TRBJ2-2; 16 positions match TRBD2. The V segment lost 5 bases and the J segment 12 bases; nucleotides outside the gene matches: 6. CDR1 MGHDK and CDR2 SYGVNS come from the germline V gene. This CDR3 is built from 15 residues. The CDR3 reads CASSHPGLAGGKLFF. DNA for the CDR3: TGTGCCAGCAGTCATCCGGGACTAGCGGGGGGGAAGCTGTTTTTT.

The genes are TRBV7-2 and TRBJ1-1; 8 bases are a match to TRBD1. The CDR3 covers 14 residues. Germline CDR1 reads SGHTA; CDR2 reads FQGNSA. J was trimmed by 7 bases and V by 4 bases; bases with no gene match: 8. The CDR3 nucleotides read TGTGCCAGCAGCTCCCAGACAGGGGCAGGTGAAGCTTTCTTT. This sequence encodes CASSSQTGAGEAFF.

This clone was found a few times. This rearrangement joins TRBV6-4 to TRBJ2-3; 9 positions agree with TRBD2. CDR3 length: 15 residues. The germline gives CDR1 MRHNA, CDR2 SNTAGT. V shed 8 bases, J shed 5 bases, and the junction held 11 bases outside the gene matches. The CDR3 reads CASAKLAGAVDTQYF. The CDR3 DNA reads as TGTGCCAGCGCCAAATTAGCGGGGGCCGTAGATACGCAGTATTTT.

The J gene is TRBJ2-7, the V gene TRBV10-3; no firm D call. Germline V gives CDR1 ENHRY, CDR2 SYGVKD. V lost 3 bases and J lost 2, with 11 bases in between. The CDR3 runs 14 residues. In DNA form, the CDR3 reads TGTGCCATCAGTGAAAGAGGACCCCCCTACGAGCAGTACTTC. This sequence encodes CAISERGPPYEQYF.

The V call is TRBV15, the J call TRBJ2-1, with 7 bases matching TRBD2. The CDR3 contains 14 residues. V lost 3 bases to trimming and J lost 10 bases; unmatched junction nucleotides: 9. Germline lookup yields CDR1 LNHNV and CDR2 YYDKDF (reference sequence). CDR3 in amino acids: CATSRGGSLGEQFF. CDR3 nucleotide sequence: TGTGCCACCAGCAGGGGAGGGTCCTTAGGAGAGCAGTTCTTC.

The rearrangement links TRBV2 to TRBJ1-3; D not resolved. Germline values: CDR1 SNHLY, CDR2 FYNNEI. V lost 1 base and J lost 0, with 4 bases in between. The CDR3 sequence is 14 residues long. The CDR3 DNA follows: TGTGCCAGCAGTGAAGTCAGCTCTGGAAACACCATATATTTT. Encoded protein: CASSEVSSGNTIYF.

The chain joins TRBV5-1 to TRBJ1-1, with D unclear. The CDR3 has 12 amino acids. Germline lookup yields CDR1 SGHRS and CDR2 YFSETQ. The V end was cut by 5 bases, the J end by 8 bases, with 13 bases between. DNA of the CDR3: TGCGCCAGCAGGGCCGGGAGCGCCGAAGCTTTCTTT. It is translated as CASRAGSAEAFF.

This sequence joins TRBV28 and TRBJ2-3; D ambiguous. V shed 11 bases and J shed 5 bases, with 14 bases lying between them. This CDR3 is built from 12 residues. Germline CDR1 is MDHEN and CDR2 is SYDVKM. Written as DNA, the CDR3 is TGTGCCGCGAACACCGACCTAGATACGCAGTATTTT. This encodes CAANTDLDTQYF.

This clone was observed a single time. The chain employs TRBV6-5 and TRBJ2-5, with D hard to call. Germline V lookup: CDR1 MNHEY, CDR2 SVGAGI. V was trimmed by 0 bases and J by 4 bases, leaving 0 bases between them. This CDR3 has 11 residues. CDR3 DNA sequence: TGTGCCAGCAGTTACTCAGAGACCCAGTACTTC. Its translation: CASSYSETQYF.

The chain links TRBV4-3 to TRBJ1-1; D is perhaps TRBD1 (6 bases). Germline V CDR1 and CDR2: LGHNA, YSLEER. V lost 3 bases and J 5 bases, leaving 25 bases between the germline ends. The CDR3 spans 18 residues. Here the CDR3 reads CASSHVGQRTARGTEAFF. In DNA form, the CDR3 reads TGCGCCAGCAGCCACGTCGGACAGCGAACCGCCAGGGGAACTGAAGCTTTCTTT.

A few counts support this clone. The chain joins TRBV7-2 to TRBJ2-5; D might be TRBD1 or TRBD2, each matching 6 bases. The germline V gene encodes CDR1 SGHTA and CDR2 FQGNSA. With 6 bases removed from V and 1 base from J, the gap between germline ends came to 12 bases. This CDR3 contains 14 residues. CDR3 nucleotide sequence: TGTGCCAGCAGAGTTAAGGGGGGCCAAGAGACCCAGTACTTC. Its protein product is CASRVKGGQETQYF. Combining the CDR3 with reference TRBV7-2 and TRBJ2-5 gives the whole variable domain GAGVSQSPSNKVTEKGKDVELRCDPISGHTALYWYRQSLGQGLEFLIYFQGNSAPDKSGLPSDRFSAERTGGSVSTLTIQRTQQEDSAVYLCASRVKGGQETQYFGPGTRLLVL.

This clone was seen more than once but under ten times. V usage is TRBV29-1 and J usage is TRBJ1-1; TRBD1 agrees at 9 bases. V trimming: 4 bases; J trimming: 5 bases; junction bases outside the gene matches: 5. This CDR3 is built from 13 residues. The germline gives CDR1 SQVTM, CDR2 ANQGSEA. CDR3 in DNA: TGCAGCGTTGCTGGGGACAGGGAAACTGAAGCTTTCTTT. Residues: CSVAGDRETEAFF.

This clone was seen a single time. CDR3 residues: CASSDVSVEASNNSPLHF. The CDR3, as DNA: TGTGCCAGCAGTGATGTCAGCGTAGAGGCATCCAATAATTCACCCCTCCACTTT. The chain combines TRBV2 with TRBJ1-6; unclear D gene. CDR1 SNHLY and CDR2 FYNNEI come from the germline V gene. The CDR3 extends over 18 amino acids. V was trimmed by 3 bases and J by 5 bases, leaving 20 bases between them.

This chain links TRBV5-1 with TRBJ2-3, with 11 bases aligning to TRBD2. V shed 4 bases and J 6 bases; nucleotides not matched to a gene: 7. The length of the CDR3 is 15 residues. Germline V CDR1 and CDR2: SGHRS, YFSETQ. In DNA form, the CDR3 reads TGCGCCAGCAGCAGTTTTAGCGGGGGGGACGATACGCAGTATTTT. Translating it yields CASSSFSGGDDTQYF.

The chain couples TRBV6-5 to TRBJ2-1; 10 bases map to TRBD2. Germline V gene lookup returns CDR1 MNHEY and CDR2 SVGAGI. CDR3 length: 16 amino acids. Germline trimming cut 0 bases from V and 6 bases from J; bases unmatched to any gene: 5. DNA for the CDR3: TGTGCCAGCAGTTACTCGATGAGCGGGGGGGCCAATGAGCAGTTCTTC. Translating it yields CASSYSMSGGANEQFF.

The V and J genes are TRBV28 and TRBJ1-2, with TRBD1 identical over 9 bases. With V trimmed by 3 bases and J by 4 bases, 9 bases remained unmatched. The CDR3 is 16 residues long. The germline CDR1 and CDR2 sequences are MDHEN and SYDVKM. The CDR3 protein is CASSFIRTGGGYGYTF. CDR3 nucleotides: TGTGCCAGCAGTTTCATTCGCACAGGGGGCGGCTATGGCTACACCTTC.